These 21 T cell receptor beta chains were all obtained from the same sample, sequenced in a study of T cell responses to AZD1222 COVID-19 vaccine. Profiled with immunoSEQ multiplex PCR; TCRdb holds only in-frame clones, not every one. The data hold about 150,000 clones, with 93% observed a single time. Sequencing used peripheral blood, obtained on day 0 of AZD1222 vaccination. The receptor source for this set is an adult in good health.

CDR3 sequence: CASSIVRESAEAFF. The CDR3 DNA sequence: TGTGCCAGTAGTATAGTTAGAGAATCGGCTGAAGCTTTCTTT. The V and J genes are TRBV19 and TRBJ1-1; no definite D call. Germline V CDR1 and CDR2: LNHDA, SQIVND (reference sequence). Trimming pared 1 base from V and 6 bases from J, leaving 12 bases between. The CDR3 totals 14 residues. The whole variable domain, remainder taken from reference TRBV19 and TRBJ1-1, is DGGITQSPKYLFRKEGQNVTLSCEQNLNHDAMYWYRQDPGQGLRLIYYSQIVNDFQKGDIAEGYSVSREKKESFPLTVTSAQKNPTAFYLCASSIVRESAEAFFGQGTRLTVV.

This chain connects TRBV10-1 to TRBJ2-3; possibly TRBD1 or TRBD2 for D (5 bases each). Trimming removed 5 bases from V and 4 bases from J, with 10 bases in between. The germline V gene encodes CDR1 WNHNN and CDR2 SYGVQD (reference sequence). The CDR3 has 13 residues. The CDR3 nucleotides are TGCGCCAGCAGTCGGGGACGCCCAGATACGCAGTATTTT. It is translated as CASSRGRPDTQYF.

This clone has only a few counts. This chain links TRBV6-5 with TRBJ1-1; tentatively, D is TRBD1 (5 bases). Trimming took off 10 bases at V and 7 bases at J, with 13 bases between the two ends. The CDR3 runs to 11 residues. Germline V lookup: CDR1 MNHEY, CDR2 SVGAGI. The CDR3: CATMGPIEAFF. CDR3 nucleotides: TGTGCCACCATGGGACCGATTGAAGCTTTCTTT.

This chain joins TRBV4-1 and TRBJ1-5; D remains unclear. Germline CDR1 MGHRA, CDR2 YSYEKL. This CDR3 spans 13 amino acids. Trimming pared 4 bases from V and 1 base from J, leaving 5 bases between. In DNA, the CDR3 is TGCGCCAGCAGCCTCAACAGCAATCAGCCCCAGCATTTT. It yields the protein CASSLNSNQPQHF.

The genes are TRBV30 and TRBJ1-2, with D unclear. The length of the CDR3 is 13 residues. Looked up from germline, CDR1 is GTSNPN and CDR2 is SVGIG (reference sequence). The V and J ends lost 2 bases and 0 bases respectively, with 7 bases between them. CDR3 region: CAWSREANYGYTF. The CDR3 nucleotides are TGTGCCTGGAGTAGGGAAGCTAACTATGGCTACACCTTC.

The rearrangement uses TRBV18 and TRBJ2-1; D is possibly TRBD1 (6 bases). There are 15 residues in the CDR3. Germline V lookup: CDR1 KGHSH, CDR2 LQKENI. Trimming stripped 4 bases from V and 0 bases from J, with 10 bases between. CDR3 bases: TGTGCCAGCTCACTCAGGGGACCCTCCTACAATGAGCAGTTCTTC. Protein product: CASSLRGPSYNEQFF.

The chain has TRBV11-2 and TRBJ2-2, with 7 bases identical to TRBD2. The CDR3 has 18 amino acids. The ends lost 0 bases at V and 2 bases at J; junction bases unmatched: 9. Germline CDR1 reads SGHAT; CDR2 reads FQNNGV. This chain's CDR3 is CASSLDALSGVNTGELFF. CDR3 nucleotide sequence: TGTGCCAGCAGCTTAGATGCACTAAGCGGGGTTAACACCGGGGAGCTGTTTTTT. Complete variable domain (other parts from reference TRBV11-2 and TRBJ2-2): EAGVAQSPRYKIIEKRQSVAFWCNPISGHATLYWYQQILGQGPKLLIQFQNNGVVDDSQLPKDRFSAERLKGVDSTLKIQPAKLEDSAVYLCASSLDALSGVNTGELFFGEGSRLTVL.

The V gene is TRBV4-1, the J gene TRBJ1-2; D not resolved. V lost 5 bases to trimming and J lost 7 bases, with 11 bases between them. This CDR3 contains 12 residues. Per the germline V gene, CDR1 is MGHRA and CDR2 is YSYEKL. This chain's CDR3 is CASSSSTTGYTF. The CDR3 DNA sequence: TGCGCCAGCAGCTCTTCGACTACTGGCTACACCTTC.

The J gene is TRBJ2-1, the V gene TRBV5-1, with TRBD2 identical over 10 bases. V shed 0 bases, J shed 7 bases, and the junction held 13 bases outside the gene matches. This CDR3 spans 18 amino acids. Per the germline V gene, CDR1 is SGHRS and CDR2 is YFSETQ. CDR3 bases: TGCGCCAGCAGCTTGGGGGGTGGGCTAGCGGGAGATTTGAATGAGCAGTTCTTC. Residues: CASSLGGGLAGDLNEQFF.

The rearrangement links TRBV19 to TRBJ2-5, with a possible D match to TRBD2 (6 bases). The CDR3 contains 17 residues. V was trimmed by 1 base and J by 0 bases, leaving 15 bases between them. CDR1 LNHDA and CDR2 SQIVND come from the germline V gene (reference sequence). CDR3 in amino acids: CASSIGPGEGYQETQYF. The CDR3 DNA sequence: TGTGCCAGTAGTATAGGGCCGGGGGAAGGGTACCAAGAGACCCAGTACTTC.

V gene TRBV15 combines with J gene TRBJ1-2; D not resolved. CDR1 is LNHNV, CDR2 YYDKDF, per germline (reference sequence). This CDR3 spans 13 amino acids. V was clipped by 3 bases and J by 4 bases, with 9 bases between them. CDR3 in amino acids: CATSSETSYGYTF. CDR3 sequence (DNA): TGTGCCACCAGCAGTGAGACCAGCTATGGCTACACCTTC.

V gene TRBV28 combines with J gene TRBJ1-3; 11 nucleotides match TRBD1. The CDR3 consists of 15 residues. V gave up 5 bases and J gave up 3 bases; unmatched junction bases: 3. Germline V lookup: CDR1 MDHEN, CDR2 SYDVKM. The chain's CDR3 is CASSGQGANGNTIYF. CDR3 nucleotides: TGTGCCAGCAGTGGACAGGGGGCTAATGGAAACACCATATATTTT.

The rearrangement links TRBV3-1 (or the pseudogene TRBV3-2) to TRBJ1-3; tentatively, D is TRBD1 (5 bases). From germline, CDR1 is LGHDT and CDR2 YNNKEL (reference sequence). V was trimmed by 3 bases and J by 1 base, leaving 13 bases between them. The CDR3 runs 16 residues. For the CDR3, the DNA is TGTGCCAGCAGCCACTCGCCAGGGTCTTCTGGAAACACCATATATTTT. Its translation is CASSHSPGSSGNTIYF.

This clone is medium-sized within its sample. The rearrangement joins TRBV10-2 to TRBJ2-3; 7 nucleotides line up with TRBD2. The V segment lost 8 bases and the J segment 0 bases; nucleotides outside the gene matches: 8. CDR3 length: 15 amino acids. Germline V gene lookup returns CDR1 WSHSY and CDR2 SAAADI. This chain's CDR3 is CASAGAGYSTDTQYF. CDR3 sequence (DNA): TGCGCCAGCGCAGGAGCGGGGTACAGCACAGATACGCAGTATTTT.

The chain carries TRBV5-6 and TRBJ2-1, with D perhaps TRBD2 (6 bases). Trimming removed 5 bases at V and 0 bases at J, with 15 bases between. Per the germline V gene, CDR1 is SGHDT and CDR2 is YYEEEE. The CDR3 has 16 amino acids. The CDR3 DNA reads as TGTGCCAGCAGATCGCTAGCGAAGAGCTCCTACAATGAGCAGTTCTTC. Translation gives CASRSLAKSSYNEQFF. The variable domain in full, with the rest retrieved from reference TRBV5-6 and TRBJ2-1, is DAGVTQSPTHLIKTRGQQVTLRCSPKSGHDTVSWYQQALGQGPQFIFQYYEEEERQRGNFPDRFSGHQFPNYSSELNVNALLLGDSALYLCASRSLAKSSYNEQFFGPGTRLTVL.

This chain links TRBV24-1 with TRBJ2-7; D unresolved. CDR3 length: 17 amino acids. The V end lost 5 bases, the J end lost 0 bases, and 19 bases lay between the germline ends. Germline assignment: CDR1 KGHDR and CDR2 SFDVKD. In nucleotides, the CDR3 is TGTGCCACCAGTGCTGAGCCGTGGACGGATAGCTCCTACGAGCAGTACTTC. It is translated as CATSAEPWTDSSYEQYF.

The chain uses TRBV5-4 and TRBJ2-7, with D perhaps TRBD1 (5 bases). Looked up from germline, CDR1 is SGHNT and CDR2 is YYREEE (reference sequence). The CDR3 is 15 residues long. V lost 2 bases and J 3 bases, leaving 15 bases between the germline ends. CDR3 in amino acids: CASSFPGQGNYEQYF. The DNA for the CDR3 is TGTGCCAGCAGCTTCCCCGGGCAGGGTAACTACGAGCAGTACTTC.

This clone was seen just once. This rearrangement joins TRBV30 to TRBJ1-6, with D perhaps TRBD1 (5 bases). Germline assignment: CDR1 GTSNPN and CDR2 SVGIG (reference sequence). This CDR3 has 12 amino acids. Trimming left V 4 bases short and J 6 bases short, with 7 bases between. This chain's CDR3 is CAWTTVNSPLHF. As DNA, the CDR3 is TGTGCCTGGACGACAGTTAATTCACCCCTCCACTTT.

The rearrangement links TRBV23-1 to TRBJ1-4, with TRBD1 as a possible D gene (6 bases). TRBV23-1 is an ORF for which the function is uncertain. This CDR3 spans 19 amino acids. V lost 1 base and J 0 bases, leaving 18 bases between the germline ends. The CDR3 sequence: CASSQCGGRPIPTNEKLFF. CDR3 in DNA: TGCGCCAGCAGTCAATGTGGGGGGCGTCCAATCCCAACTAATGAAAAACTGTTTTTT.

V is TRBV28 and J is TRBJ1-4; TRBD1 might be the D (5 bases). From germline, CDR1 is MDHEN and CDR2 SYDVKM. This CDR3 contains 13 residues. V shed 2 bases and J shed 7 bases, with 8 bases lying between them. CDR3 amino acids: CASSLSDSEKLFF. In nucleotides, the CDR3 is TGTGCCAGCAGTTTAAGTGACAGTGAAAAACTGTTTTTT.

The table lists this clone with a few counts. This chain uses TRBV4-2 with TRBJ1-5; 8 nucleotides line up with TRBD1. CDR3 length: 17 amino acids. Germline V gives CDR1 LGHNA, CDR2 YNFKEQ. V lost 4 bases, J lost 0 bases, and 8 bases stayed unmatched. CDR3: CASSPGQGQYSNQPQHF. Written as DNA, the CDR3 is TGTGCCAGCAGCCCCGGACAGGGCCAATATAGCAATCAGCCCCAGCATTTT.